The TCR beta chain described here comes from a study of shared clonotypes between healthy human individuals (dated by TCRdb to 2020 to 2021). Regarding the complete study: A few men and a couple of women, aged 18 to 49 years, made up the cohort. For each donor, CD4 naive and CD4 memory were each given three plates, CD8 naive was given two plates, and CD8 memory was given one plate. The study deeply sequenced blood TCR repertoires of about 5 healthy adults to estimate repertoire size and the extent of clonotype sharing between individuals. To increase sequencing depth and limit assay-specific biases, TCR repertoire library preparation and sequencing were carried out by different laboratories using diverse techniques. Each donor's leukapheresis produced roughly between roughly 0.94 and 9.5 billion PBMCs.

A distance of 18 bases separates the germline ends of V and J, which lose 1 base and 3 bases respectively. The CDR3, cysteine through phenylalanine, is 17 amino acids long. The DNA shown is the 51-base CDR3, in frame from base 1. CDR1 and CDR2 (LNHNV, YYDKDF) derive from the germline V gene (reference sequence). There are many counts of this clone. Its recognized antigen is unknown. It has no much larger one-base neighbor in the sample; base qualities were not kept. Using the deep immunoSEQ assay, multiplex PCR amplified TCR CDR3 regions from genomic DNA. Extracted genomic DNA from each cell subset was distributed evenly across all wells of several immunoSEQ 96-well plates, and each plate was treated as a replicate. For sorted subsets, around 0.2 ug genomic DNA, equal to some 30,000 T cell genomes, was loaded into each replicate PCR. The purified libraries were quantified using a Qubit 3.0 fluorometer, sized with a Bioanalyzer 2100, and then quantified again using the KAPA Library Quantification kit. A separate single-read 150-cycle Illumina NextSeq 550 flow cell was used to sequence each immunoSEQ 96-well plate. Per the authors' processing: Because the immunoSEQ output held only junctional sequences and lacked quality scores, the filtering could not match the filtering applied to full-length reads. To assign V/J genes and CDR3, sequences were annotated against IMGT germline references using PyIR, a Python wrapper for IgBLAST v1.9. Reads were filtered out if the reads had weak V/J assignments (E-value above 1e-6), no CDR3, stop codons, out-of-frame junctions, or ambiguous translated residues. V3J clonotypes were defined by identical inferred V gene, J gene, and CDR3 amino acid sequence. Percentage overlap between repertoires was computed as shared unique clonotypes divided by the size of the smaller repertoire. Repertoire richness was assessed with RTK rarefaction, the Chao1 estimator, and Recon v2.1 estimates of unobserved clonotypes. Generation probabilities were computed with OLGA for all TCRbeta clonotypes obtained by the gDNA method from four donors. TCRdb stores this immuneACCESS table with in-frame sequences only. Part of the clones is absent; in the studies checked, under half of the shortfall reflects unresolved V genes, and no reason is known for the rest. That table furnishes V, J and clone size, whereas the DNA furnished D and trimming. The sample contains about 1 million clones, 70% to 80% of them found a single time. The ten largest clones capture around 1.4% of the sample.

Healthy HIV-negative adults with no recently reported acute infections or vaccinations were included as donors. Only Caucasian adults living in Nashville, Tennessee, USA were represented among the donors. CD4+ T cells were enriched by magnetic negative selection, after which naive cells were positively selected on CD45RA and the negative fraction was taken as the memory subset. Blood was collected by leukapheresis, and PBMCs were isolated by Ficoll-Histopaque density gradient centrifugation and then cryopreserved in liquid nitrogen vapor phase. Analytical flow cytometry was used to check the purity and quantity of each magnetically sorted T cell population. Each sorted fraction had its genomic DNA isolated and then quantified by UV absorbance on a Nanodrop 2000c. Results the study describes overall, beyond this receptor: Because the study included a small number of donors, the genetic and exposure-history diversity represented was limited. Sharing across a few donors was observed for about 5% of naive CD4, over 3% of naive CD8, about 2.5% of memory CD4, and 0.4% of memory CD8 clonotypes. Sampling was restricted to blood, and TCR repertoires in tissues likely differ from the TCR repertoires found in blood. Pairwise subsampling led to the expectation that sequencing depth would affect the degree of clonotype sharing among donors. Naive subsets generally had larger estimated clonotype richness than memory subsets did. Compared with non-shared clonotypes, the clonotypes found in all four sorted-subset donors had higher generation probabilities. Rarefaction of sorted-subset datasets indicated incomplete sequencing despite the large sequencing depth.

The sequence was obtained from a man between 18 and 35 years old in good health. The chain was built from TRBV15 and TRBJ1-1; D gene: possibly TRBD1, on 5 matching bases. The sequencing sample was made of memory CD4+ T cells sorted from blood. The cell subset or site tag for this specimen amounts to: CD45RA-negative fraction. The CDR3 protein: CATSRGTFPSSYTEAFF. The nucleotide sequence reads TGTGCCACCAGCAGAGGGACATTTCCCAGCTCGTACACTGAAGCTTTCTTT. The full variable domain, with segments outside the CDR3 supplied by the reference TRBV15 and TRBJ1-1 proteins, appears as DAMVIQNPRYQVTQFGKPVTLSCSQTLNHNVMYWYQQKSSQAPKLLFHYYDKDFNNEADTPDNFQSRRPNTSFCFLDIRSPGLGDTAMYLCATSRGTFPSSYTEAFFGQGTRLTVV.